A single sample is the source of the 10 T cell receptor beta chains below, sequenced in a study of T cell responses to AZD1222 COVID-19 vaccine. Clones were sequenced by immunoSEQ multiplex PCR, and TCRdb holds only the in-frame ones, with some missing. Altogether 40,000 to 55,000 clones are present, over 70% being singletons, with the ten largest covering under 5%. The sequencing here drew on peripheral blood, taken on day 0 of AZD1222 vaccination. Receptor source: an adult in good health.

The chain couples TRBV30 to TRBJ2-3, with a tentative D call TRBD2 (5 bases). V gave up 0 bases and J gave up 5 bases, with 12 bases separating them. CDR3 length equals 14 residues. Per germline, CDR1 GTSNPN and CDR2 SVGIG (reference sequence). CDR3 residues: CAWSVTPRGDTQYF. As DNA, the CDR3 is TGTGCCTGGAGTGTAACTCCCCGGGGAGATACGCAGTATTTT.

The rearrangement uses TRBV6-2 or TRBV6-3 and TRBJ2-1, with 7 bases fitting TRBD1. There are 11 residues in the CDR3. V shed 6 bases and J 15 bases; nucleotides not matched to a gene: 8. Germline V gives CDR1 MNHEY, CDR2 SVGEGT. The CDR3 loop is CASSTGEFRFF. CDR3 nucleotides: TGTGCCAGCAGCACAGGGGAGTTTCGGTTCTTC.

The CDR3 reads CASSSEQGVKLFF. DNA for the CDR3: TGTGCCAGCAGTTCTGAACAGGGCGTGAAACTGTTTTTT. The chain carries TRBV28 and TRBJ1-4; maybe TRBD1 (6 bases). CDR3 length equals 13 residues. Trimming pared 4 bases from V and 11 bases from J, leaving 14 bases between. Per germline, CDR1 MDHEN and CDR2 SYDVKM.

The CDR3 DNA reads TGTGCCAGCACTGGGGACTCTGGGGCCAACGTCCTGACTTTC. Translated: CASTGDSGANVLTF. This chain connects TRBV6-5 to TRBJ2-6; D ambiguous. Trimming stripped 7 bases from V and 0 bases from J, with 7 bases between. The CDR3 is made up of 14 amino acids. Germline CDR1 is MNHEY and CDR2 is SVGAGI.

The rearrangement uses TRBV18 and TRBJ2-7; 9 bases fit TRBD1. CDR1 and CDR2 from the germline V gene are KGHSH and LQKENI. The CDR3 loop spans 15 amino acids. The trim removed 3 bases at V and 6 bases at J, leaving 9 bases unmatched. The CDR3 region is CASSPNRGPRPEQYF. DNA for the CDR3: TGTGCCAGCTCACCCAACAGGGGGCCTCGTCCCGAGCAGTACTTC. Combining the CDR3 with reference TRBV18 and TRBJ2-7 gives the whole variable domain NAGVMQNPRHLVRRRGQEARLRCSPMKGHSHVYWYRQLPEEGLKFMVYLQKENIIDESGMPKERFSAEFPKEGPSILRIQQVVRGDSAAYFCASSPNRGPRPEQYFGPGTRLTVT.

The V gene is TRBV4-1, the J gene TRBJ1-6, with no clear D. Trimming took 0 bases from V and 4 from J, leaving 7 bases between them. Germline V gives CDR1 MGHRA, CDR2 YSYEKL. The CDR3 has 15 residues. CDR3 protein: CASSQDSGYNSPLHF. The CDR3 DNA follows: TGCGCCAGCAGCCAAGATTCGGGTTATAATTCACCCCTCCACTTT.

V is TRBV28 and J is TRBJ1-1; 8 bases fit TRBD1. The CDR3 totals 15 residues. The germline gives CDR1 MDHEN, CDR2 SYDVKM. Trimming at V came to 6 bases and at J to 6 bases, leaving 12 bases not matched to a gene. The CDR3 bases are TGTGCCAGCAGCGCTGCCCAGGGGGCATTCCCTGAAGCTTTCTTT. Protein: CASSAAQGAFPEAFF. The whole variable domain, remainder taken from reference TRBV28 and TRBJ1-1, is DVKVTQSSRYLVKRTGEKVFLECVQDMDHENMFWYRQDPGLGLRLIYFSYDVKMKEKGDIPEGYSVSREKKERFSLILESASTNQTSMYLCASSAAQGAFPEAFFGQGTRLTVV.

V gene TRBV3-1 (or the pseudogene TRBV3-2) combines with J gene TRBJ1-2; no reliable D call. The CDR3 consists of 12 residues. V was cut by 4 bases and J by 0 bases, with 3 bases left in between. Per the germline V gene, CDR1 is LGHDT and CDR2 is YNNKEL (reference sequence). Here the CDR3 reads CASSRANYGYTF. The CDR3 DNA is TGTGCCAGCAGCCGCGCTAACTATGGCTACACCTTC.

The chain uses TRBV29-1 and TRBJ1-1, with D possibly matching TRBD1 (6 bases). The CDR3 has 15 amino acids. V lost 3 bases and J 5 bases, leaving 19 bases between the germline ends. The V gene's germline CDR1 is SQVTM and CDR2 ANQGSEA. DNA for the CDR3: TGCAGCGTTGAGGCTGGGGGCCGGGCGGTAACTGAAGCTTTCTTT. Its protein product is CSVEAGGRAVTEAFF.

The chain combines TRBV19 with TRBJ1-1, with TRBD1 identical over 7 bases. The CDR3 totals 15 residues. CDR1 and CDR2 (germline): LNHDA, SQIVND (reference sequence). The junction had 13 bases not matched to a gene; V was cut back by 9 bases and J by 3 bases. CDR3 sequence reads: CASLPAGGRYTEAFF. The CDR3 DNA follows: TGTGCCAGCCTCCCCGCAGGGGGACGTTACACTGAAGCTTTCTTT.